The TCR beta chain under discussion was sequenced for a study of blood T cells in healthy people across ages. On the study more broadly: Per two T cells, template switching captured roughly one barcoded beta molecule. Whole-study results and caveats: Researchers judged that diversity estimates from one million T cells fell short of true values.

Germline CDR1 is LGHNA and CDR2 is YNFKEQ. This CDR3 spans 15 amino acids. Trimming took 1 base from V and 3 from J; bases not matched to a gene: 2. Each sample had at least 6.5 million PBMCs isolated. With regard to this clonotype: Its antigen is still unknown.

A second PCR, run for 7 to 11 cycles, used a sample-barcoded 5' primer plus a J-beta primer mix. From the 5' RACE reads, TCRdb called clonotypes with MiXCR, one entry per CDR3 protein. Among hundreds of thousands of distinct CDR3 sequences listed, 32% were seen once. V usage is TRBV4-2 and J usage is TRBJ1-1, with TRBD1 matching 10 bases. The sequence derives from a woman of 80 years or more in good health. What was sequenced was blood. CDR3 sequence reads: CASSQGTGGDTEAFF. The CDR3 DNA is TGTGCCAGCAGCCAAGGGACAGGGGGTGACACTGAAGCTTTCTTT.